Reported below is one TCR beta chain. Only a few counts were recorded for this clone. This receptor's antigen is unknown. No clone much larger than this one lies a single base away; base qualities are absent. The data were taken from a study of pediatric ulcerative colitis (dated by TCRdb to between 2018 and 2021). Background for the entire study: From nine newly diagnosed, treatment-naive pediatric ulcerative colitis patients and a handful of non-IBD control children, paired blood and rectal samples were collected.

CDR3 length: 14 amino acids, cysteine to phenylalanine. Of all the DNA, just the CDR3 is kept, 42 bases in frame from base 1. Trimming takes 4 bases from V and 3 bases from J, and the germline ends sit 12 bases apart. CDR1 and CDR2, per the germline V gene (reference sequence), are LNHDA and SQIVND. Points the paper makes about the study in general: Only four individuals were included in the healthy control group, which was small. Two rectal CDR3 clonotypes were detected in all ulcerative colitis patients and were not detected in any of the controls. Controls, mild-moderate and acute severe colitis patients were separated by rectal repertoire features, and reduced rectal diversity due to clonal expansions was observed in acute severe colitis. Because the repertoires came from total lymphocyte DNA, rare subsets such as regulatory T cells may have patterns that are not reflected. For technical reasons, substantially fewer templates were yielded by the blood samples of two patients, and these blood samples were excluded from blood-rectal overlap analysis. Compared with controls, ulcerative colitis patients showed significantly higher autologous blood-rectal clonal overlap, a finding that suggests increased T cell trafficking to inflamed tissue.

Through the immunoSEQ TRB Survey service, multiplex V and J primers were used to amplify rearranged CDR3 beta regions from genomic DNA. To keep sequencing depth equal across samples, survey-level depth of up to 500,000 reads per sample was applied. The libraries were purified and pooled, then sequenced using Illumina technology. The source study handled its data this way. Productive clonality, sample overlap, pairwise scatters, CDR3 beta length, V/D/J gene usage and productiveness were assessed with immunoSEQ online tools. Calculated diversity was defined as the number of unique rearrangements divided by total templates times 100, and Shannon and Simpson indices were additionally computed. For principal component analysis, Z-score normalized data were analyzed with the R prcomp function and the ggbiplot package. Blood-rectal clonal overlap within each subject was quantified with Morisita's index. In its TCRdb copy, this immuneACCESS table keeps in-frame sequences only and misses some clones. Where compared with another copy, unresolved V genes explain less than half of these, and the others have no known cause. That table gives V, J and clone size, and the DNA gave D and trimming. Present in this sample are more than 45,000 clones, more than 75% of which were seen just once. 1.5% of the sample is taken by the ten largest.

Controls underwent colonoscopy for suspected IBD, had macroscopically and histologically normal endoscopy, and were not diagnosed with IBD within the following year. A blood sample was obtained concurrently with the colonoscopy. The Wizard kit (Promega) was used to extract genomic DNA from blood and intestinal samples. This TCR came from a boy younger than 18 who was a control in a study of pediatric ulcerative colitis. The rearranged chain carries TRBV19 and TRBJ1-2; perhaps TRBD1 is the D gene, with 5 bases matching. Sequencing was carried out using blood. The nucleotide sequence reads TGTGCCAGTAGTACCCCGAGAGGGGACTATGGCTACACCTTC. Translated, this gives CASSTPRGDYGYTF. The reference TRBV19 and TRBJ1-2 proteins fill in what lies around the CDR3, so the full variable domain reads DGGITQSPKYLFRKEGQNVTLSCEQNLNHDAMYWYRQDPGQGLRLIYYSQIVNDFQKGDIAEGYSVSREKKESFPLTVTSAQKNPTAFYLCASSTPRGDYGYTFGSGTRLTVV.